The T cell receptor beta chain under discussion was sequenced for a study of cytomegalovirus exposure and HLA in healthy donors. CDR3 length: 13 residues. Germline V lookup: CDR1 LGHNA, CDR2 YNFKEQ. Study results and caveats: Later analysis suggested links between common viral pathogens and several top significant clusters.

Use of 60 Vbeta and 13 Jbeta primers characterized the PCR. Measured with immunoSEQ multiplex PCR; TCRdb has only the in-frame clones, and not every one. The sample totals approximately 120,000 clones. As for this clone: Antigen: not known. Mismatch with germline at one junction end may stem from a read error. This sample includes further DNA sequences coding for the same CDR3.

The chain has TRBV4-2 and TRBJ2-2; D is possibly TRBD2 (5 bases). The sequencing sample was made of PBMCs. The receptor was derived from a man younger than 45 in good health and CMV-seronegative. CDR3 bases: TGTGCCAGCAGCCAAGGACTCACCGGGGAGTTGTTTTTT. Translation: CASSQGLTGELFF.